This T cell receptor beta chain was identified in a study of CDR3 diversity in severe acne. There are a few counts of this clonotype. A single record per CDR3 protein comes from TCRdb applying MiXCR to the PCR reads. The sample holds 89,000 or so distinct CDR3 sequences; roughly half are singletons and the top ten take around 10%. The length of the CDR3 is 13 residues. V dropped 4 bases and J dropped 6 bases, with 15 bases sitting between them. CDR1 is SQVTM and CDR2 is ANQGSEA in the germline V gene. Sequencing was performed on blood. The chain couples TRBV29-1 to TRBJ1-2; D is unclear. The receptor was derived from a male donor in good health, serving as a control. CDR3 sequence reads: CSVVRDNGDGYTF. CDR3 in DNA: TGCAGCGTTGTTCGGGATAACGGAGATGGCTACACCTTC. The full variable domain, in which reference TRBV29-1 and TRBJ1-2 provide the parts outside the CDR3, is SAVISQKPSRDICQRGTSLTIQCQVDSQVTMMFWYRQQPGQSLTLIATANQGSEATYESGFVIDKFPISRPNLTFSTLTVSNMSPEDSSIYLCSVVRDNGDGYTFGSGTRLTVV.